A selection of T cell receptor beta chains follows, all from one sample in a study of spatial heterogeneity in lung cancer. TCRdb recomputed calls from the 5' RACE reads with MiXCR, one row per CDR3 protein. The table includes tens of thousands of distinct CDR3 sequences, around 15% detected once. The material sequenced was PBMCs, taken at surgery. All receptors derive from a male donor with early-stage non-small cell lung cancer. The CDR3 runs from the conserved cysteine through the conserved F or W.

TRBV6-2/TRBV6-3	TRBJ1-5	CASSYPRRGWDNQPQHF
TRBV3-1	TRBJ1-5	CASSQSVDQPQHF
TRBV28	TRBJ1-1	CASWQVNTEAFF
TRBV7-6	TRBJ1-1	CASSLATVNTEAFF
TRBV2	TRBJ1-2	CASRETGQGVRGYTF
TRBV12-3/TRBV12-4	TRBJ1-3	CASSRQGAGNTIYF
TRBV6-2/TRBV6-3	TRBJ2-3	CASRSTSGRAGDTQYF
TRBV19	TRBJ2-6	CASKGKGRQDSGANVLTF
TRBV9	TRBJ1-6	CASSVDDRGDSPLHF
TRBV20-1	TRBJ2-1	CSAEETSGLNSYNEQFF
TRBV15	TRBJ2-1	CATSRAGGRDYNEQFF
TRBV28	TRBJ2-3	CASSVTSGRIDTQYF
TRBV6-5	TRBJ1-4	CASSFDRWREKLFF
TRBV28	TRBJ2-4	CASRNTARRNIQYF
TRBV7-2	TRBJ1-3	CASSLVDTASGNTIYF
TRBV7-2	TRBJ2-4	CASSSGTGVGAKNIQYF
TRBV4-2	TRBJ1-3	CASSPAPGQGVGNTIYF
TRBV6-5	TRBJ2-2	CASSYGDNTGELFF
TRBV20-1	TRBJ2-7	CSAPDRTYEQYF
TRBV9	TRBJ2-3	CASSVAGTQYF
TRBV7-9	TRBJ2-4	CASSLAGSVIQYF
TRBV24-1	TRBJ2-2	CATSDRLASGELFF
TRBV7-8	TRBJ1-2	CASSPQGYGYTF
TRBV7-2	TRBJ2-1	CASSLDQRSYNEQFF
TRBV9	TRBJ1-1	CASSVGTGTEAFF
TRBV5-1	TRBJ2-7	CASSLGVSGRYEQYF
TRBV3-1	TRBJ2-7	CASSPGRLIEQYF
TRBV4-1	TRBJ1-5	CASSHPDRDQPQHF
TRBV7-2	TRBJ1-1	CASSLAPNGRGTEAFF
TRBV20-1	TRBJ2-7	CSAAEGGTYEQYF
TRBV5-1	TRBJ2-5	CASSPTGLETQYF
TRBV7-9	TRBJ2-7	CASSLGTSGSYEQYF
TRBV7-2	TRBJ2-3	CASSRRAGTDTQYF
TRBV28	TRBJ2-5	CASSSLGEETQYF
TRBV6-1	TRBJ1-2	CASSEAIFRTAYGYTF
TRBV6-1	TRBJ1-2	CASRMGQGGYGYTF
TRBV3-1	TRBJ1-2	CASSPAGIGYGYTF
TRBV2	TRBJ2-7	CATKGQGAYEQYF
TRBV10-3	TRBJ2-7	CAISPDRGASYEQYF
TRBV7-2	TRBJ1-5	CASSFGSTGDGQPQHF
TRBV7-2	TRBJ2-3	CASSPTADTQYF
TRBV6-5	TRBJ1-2	CASSYSPRFYGYTF
TRBV20-1	TRBJ2-3	CSANDPRLAGGATDTQYF
TRBV5-1	TRBJ1-6	CASSIQGAHSPLHF
TRBV4-1	TRBJ1-1	CASSQAALGNTEAFF
TRBV9	TRBJ2-3	CASSGFTDTQYF
TRBV5-1	TRBJ1-2	CASSYGRTYGYTF
TRBV16	TRBJ2-1	CASSQGLAGYNEQFF
TRBV20-1	TRBJ2-1	CSANPGLVSNEQFF
TRBV7-9	TRBJ2-7	CASSPQGAGAYEQYF
TRBV6-2/TRBV6-3	TRBJ1-1	CASSYGGGRRYAEAFF
TRBV6-2/TRBV6-3	TRBJ2-3	CASCRDGRTDTQYF
TRBV4-3	TRBJ2-3	CASSQGTGGRTDTQYF
TRBV9	TRBJ1-5	CASSVDNRSNQPQHF
TRBV14	TRBJ2-7	CASSQGTGYEQYF
TRBV6-1	TRBJ1-6	CASSEYGSSYNSPLHF